This T cell receptor (beta chain) was sequenced during a study of blood T cell repertoires in COVID-19. Study context: COVID-19 samples from acute and convalescent phases originated in the United States, Italy and Spain. PBMCs, B-cell-depleted T cells, or T cells provided the cDNA or gDNA that made up the material.

The CDR3 is 16 amino acids. Per germline, CDR1 LGHDT and CDR2 YNNKEL (reference sequence). Trimming removed 6 bases at V and 0 bases at J, with 15 bases between. Original processing methods: It was from reference gene primer amplification that nucleated cell counts were estimated. Using immunoSEQ multiplex PCR, the repertoire was profiled, and TCRdb retains in-frame clones only, with some absent. V and J calls and clone size are as listed in that table; D and trimming were resolved from the DNA. The sample yields about 360,000 clones, roughly 86% seen once. The chain links TRBV3-1 (or the pseudogene TRBV3-2) to TRBJ1-3; D not certain. This clonotype was obtained from a human donor with acute or convalescent COVID-19. The donor label of this sample is uncertain. The sequenced sample consisted of peripheral blood. CDR3 residues: CASSATRRSSGNTIYF. In nucleotides, the CDR3 is TGTGCCAGCAGTGCGACGCGGCGGAGCTCTGGAAACACCATATATTTT.